The next 5 T cell receptor beta chains were all read from a single sample in a study of T cells in tuberculosis. Produced via immunoSEQ multiplex PCR; TCRdb's table is partial and in-frame only. This sample has about 24,000 clones; less than 97% occur once, and the top ten carry approximately 8.5%. The sequenced material came from PBMCs. The receptors derive from a donor between 5 and 29 years old with latent tuberculosis or without tuberculosis infection.

This sequence joins TRBV9 and TRBJ2-1; the D is unclear. The CDR3 sequence is 15 residues long. Germline values: CDR1 SGDLS, CDR2 YYNGEE. Between the trimmed V and J ends, which lost 0 bases and 0 bases, there was a span of 7 bases. CDR3 DNA: TGTGCCAGCAGCGTAGCACCTAGCTCCTACAATGAGCAGTTCTTC. Amino acid sequence: CASSVAPSSYNEQFF.

The chain is built from TRBV6-1 and TRBJ1-4, with 8 positions matching TRBD1. Germline V lookup: CDR1 MNHNS, CDR2 SASEGT. This CDR3 is built from 14 residues. The V and J ends lost 7 bases and 8 bases, in that order; junction bases with no gene match: 9. The CDR3 is CASNTQGAEEKLFF. As DNA, the CDR3 is TGTGCCAGCAATACTCAGGGGGCTGAGGAAAAACTGTTTTTT.

The rearrangement links TRBV19 to TRBJ2-5; D is undetermined. CDR3 length: 14 amino acids. Germline values: CDR1 LNHDA, CDR2 SQIVND (reference sequence). V was clipped by 2 bases and J by 3 bases, with 10 bases between them. This CDR3 reads CASSISLLEETQYF. In DNA, the CDR3 is TGTGCCAGTAGTATATCCCTACTTGAAGAGACCCAGTACTTC.

This clone showed up just once. The chain has TRBV11-2 and TRBJ2-5, with D hard to call. Per germline, CDR1 SGHAT and CDR2 FQNNGV. This CDR3 is built from 12 residues. V was shortened by 2 bases and J by 4 bases, with 5 bases between the two germline ends. The CDR3 is CASSLSRETQYF. The CDR3 DNA sequence: TGTGCCAGCAGCTTAAGCCGAGAGACCCAGTACTTC.

The V call is TRBV11-3, the J call TRBJ2-3; weak D call: TRBD1 (6 bases). The germline CDR1 and CDR2 sequences are SGHNT and YENEEA. This CDR3 contains 14 residues. The V gene lost 5 bases and the J gene lost 6 bases, with 15 bases spanning the gap. The CDR3 sequence is CASSQDRGADTQYF. Written as DNA, the CDR3 is TGTGCCAGCAGCCAGGACAGAGGGGCGGATACGCAGTATTTT.